This T cell receptor (beta chain) derives from a study of technical replicates of blood from a handful of donors. The protocol was immunoSEQ multiplex PCR, while the TCRdb copy is restricted to in-frame clones and leaves out a portion. The table has nearly 80,000 clones, more than 85% seen once. This receptor was taken from a human donor in good health. Material for sequencing was T cells isolated from PBMCs.

CDR3 amino acids: CASSQDPGGAGANVLTF. Written as DNA, the CDR3 is TGTGCCAGCAGCCAAGATCCAGGGGGCGCTGGGGCCAACGTCCTGACTTTC. The chain employs TRBV4-2 and TRBJ2-6, with TRBD1 identical over 8 bases. The CDR3 is made up of 17 amino acids. In germline, CDR1 is LGHNA, CDR2 YNFKEQ. Germline trimming cut 0 bases from V and 2 bases from J; bases unmatched to any gene: 3.